A single sample gave rise to the 21 T cell receptor beta chains below, sequenced in a study of Tregs in tolerant kidney transplant recipients. Mixed chimerism was transient after nonmyeloablative marrow transplants from related graft donors. Using immunoSEQ multiplex PCR, the repertoire was profiled, and TCRdb retains in-frame clones only, with some absent. This table holds approximately 82,000 clones, more than 85% found once. The starting material was CD4+ T cells from blood (PBMCs), obtained 12 months after the transplant. The source is a human patient who received a combined kidney and bone marrow transplant. The T cells may come from the graft donor.

V usage is TRBV5-1 and J usage is TRBJ2-7, with D possibly matching TRBD2 (6 bases). The V end lost 4 bases, the J end lost 6 bases, and 17 bases lay between the germline ends. Looked up from germline, CDR1 is SGHRS and CDR2 is YFSETQ. The CDR3 runs 14 residues. As DNA, the CDR3 is TGCGCCAGCAGCGACGGGAGATCTGGGCCCGAGCAGTACTTC. It encodes CASSDGRSGPEQYF.

This chain joins TRBV5-1 and TRBJ1-1, with a weak D call TRBD1 (5 bases). The germline V gene has CDR1 SGHRS and CDR2 YFSETQ. Trimming removed 5 bases from V and 0 bases from J, with 11 bases in between. The CDR3 runs 14 residues. The CDR3 coding sequence is TGCGCCAGCAGGGAGCAGGGCATGAACACTGAAGCTTTCTTT. Protein sequence: CASREQGMNTEAFF.

The chain combines TRBV30 with TRBJ1-2; D ambiguous. Germline V gene data show CDR1 as GTSNPN and CDR2 as SVGIG (reference sequence). The V and J ends lost 4 bases and 2 bases respectively, with 17 bases between them. There are 15 residues in the CDR3. The CDR3 nucleotides read TGTGCCTGGAATCCGGATTTACTATCCAACTATGGCTACACCTTC. Its protein product is CAWNPDLLSNYGYTF.

The chain carries TRBV4-1 and TRBJ1-4; a weak D match, TRBD1 (5 bases). V was pared by 6 bases and J by 3 bases, with 17 bases between. CDR3 length: 16 amino acids. CDR1 and CDR2 from the germline V gene are MGHRA and YSYEKL. CDR3 DNA: TGCGCCAGCAGGCTTATGACAGCGCAACCTAATGAAAAACTGTTTTTT. Amino acid sequence: CASRLMTAQPNEKLFF.

V usage is TRBV5-1 and J usage is TRBJ2-7; D is undetermined. The V gene's germline CDR1 is SGHRS and CDR2 YFSETQ. The CDR3 is 14 amino acids. Trimming shortened V by 0 bases and J by 2 bases, and 9 bases separated the two germline ends. Here the CDR3 DNA reads TGCGCCAGCAGCTTGGGGAACAGACCCTACGAGCAGTACTTC. The encoded protein is CASSLGNRPYEQYF.

The chain uses TRBV19 and TRBJ1-6; TRBD1 matches 8 bases. The V and J ends lost 3 bases and 8 bases, in that order; junction bases with no gene match: 9. Germline assignment: CDR1 LNHDA and CDR2 SQIVND (reference sequence). The CDR3 length is 16 residues. CDR3 sequence: CASSMSQQGGDSPLHF. In DNA form, the CDR3 reads TGTGCCAGTAGTATGAGCCAACAGGGGGGGGATTCACCCCTCCACTTT.

In DNA, the CDR3 is TGTGCCAGCAGTTTACAGGGTGTCGGCACAGATACGCAGTATTTT. This sequence encodes CASSLQGVGTDTQYF. V gene TRBV7-6 combines with J gene TRBJ2-3; D is perhaps TRBD1 (6 bases). The CDR3 consists of 15 residues. The germline gives CDR1 SGHVS, CDR2 FNYEAQ. V lost 6 bases and J lost 1, with 14 bases in between.

The CDR3, as DNA: TGTGCCAGCAGCCTTGTAGGGGGGGCGACGTACCAAGAGACCCAGTACTTC. This sequence encodes CASSLVGGATYQETQYF. The chain recombines TRBV5-6 with TRBJ2-5, with a tentative D call TRBD2 (7 bases). Trimming took 4 bases from V and 0 from J, leaving 19 bases between them. Germline loops: CDR1 SGHDT, CDR2 YYEEEE. CDR3 length: 17 amino acids.

The V and J genes are TRBV2 and TRBJ2-1; 8 bases line up with TRBD2. This CDR3 contains 17 residues. The ends lost 0 bases at V and 7 bases at J; junction bases unmatched: 11. Looked up from germline, CDR1 is SNHLY and CDR2 is FYNNEI. CDR3 amino acids: CASSEALSRGAGNEQFF. CDR3 sequence (DNA): TGTGCCAGCAGTGAAGCGTTGTCGCGGGGGGCCGGTAATGAGCAGTTCTTC.

This chain joins TRBV5-4 and TRBJ1-6; the D is unclear. Germline CDR1 and CDR2: SGHNT and YYREEE (reference sequence). V was pared by 0 bases and J by 6 bases, with 7 bases between. The CDR3 has 14 amino acids. In nucleotides, the CDR3 is TGTGCCAGCAGCTTGGGGCAGATTAATTCACCCCTCCACTTT. Its translation: CASSLGQINSPLHF.

J is TRBJ1-2 and V is TRBV5-1, with D possibly matching TRBD1 (6 bases). This CDR3 spans 14 amino acids. In germline, CDR1 is SGHRS, CDR2 YFSETQ. V was pared by 0 bases and J by 8 bases, with 14 bases between. In DNA, the CDR3 is TGCGCCAGCAGCTTGGAGGCTGGGGGCACGGGCTACACCTTC. This gives the protein CASSLEAGGTGYTF.

The chain links TRBV9 to TRBJ1-5; D unresolved. V was trimmed by 4 bases and J by 9 bases, leaving 20 bases between them. Germline-derived CDR1 and CDR2 are SGDLS and YYNGEE. CDR3 length: 15 residues. The CDR3 DNA sequence: TGTGCCAGCAGCAGAGCCCCCGGTGTCAGAGGGCCCCAGCATTTT. The encoded protein is CASSRAPGVRGPQHF.

The chain recombines TRBV7-2 with TRBJ1-2, with D maybe TRBD1 (5 bases). This CDR3 has 13 residues. V was clipped by 0 bases and J by 7 bases, with 9 bases between them. From germline, CDR1 is SGHTA and CDR2 FQGNSA. In DNA, the CDR3 is TGTGCCAGCAGCTTAGCCCAGGGAGGTGGCTACACCTTC. Protein sequence: CASSLAQGGGYTF. The complete variable domain, with remaining parts taken from reference TRBV7-2 and TRBJ1-2, reads GAGVSQSPSNKVTEKGKDVELRCDPISGHTALYWYRQSLGQGLEFLIYFQGNSAPDKSGLPSDRFSAERTGGSVSTLTIQRTQQEDSAVYLCASSLAQGGGYTFGSGTRLTVV.

This sequence joins TRBV18 and TRBJ1-1; maybe TRBD1 (6 bases). Trimming took 8 bases from V and 0 from J, leaving 13 bases between them. The CDR3 has 14 residues. Germline V CDR1 and CDR2: KGHSH, LQKENI. In DNA form, the CDR3 reads TGTGCCAGCCAAATGACAGGAATGAACACTGAAGCTTTCTTT. It translates to CASQMTGMNTEAFF. The full variable domain, rest sourced from reference TRBV18 and TRBJ1-1, is NAGVMQNPRHLVRRRGQEARLRCSPMKGHSHVYWYRQLPEEGLKFMVYLQKENIIDESGMPKERFSAEFPKEGPSILRIQQVVRGDSAAYFCASQMTGMNTEAFFGQGTRLTVV.

This clone was found once. The V gene is TRBV4-3, the J gene TRBJ2-3; D remains unclear. Trimming cost V 1 base and J 5 bases, with 7 bases left between them. From germline, CDR1 is LGHNA and CDR2 YSLEER. The CDR3 is 13 amino acids. In DNA, the CDR3 is TGCGCCAGCAGCCAAGGGGCCGTAGATACGCAGTATTTT. Translated, it gives CASSQGAVDTQYF.

This rearrangement joins TRBV25-1 to TRBJ2-3; 7 nucleotides align to TRBD1. V lost 4 bases, J lost 2 bases, and 6 bases stayed unmatched. The germline gives CDR1 MGHDK, CDR2 SYGVNS. This CDR3 is 15 amino acids long. CDR3 sequence: CASSADRAVTDTQYF. Here the CDR3 DNA reads TGTGCCAGCAGTGCTGACAGGGCCGTCACAGATACGCAGTATTTT.

The J gene is TRBJ2-1, the V gene TRBV13; 10 bases agree with TRBD2. With 1 base clipped from V and 5 bases from J, the junction kept 8 bases outside the gene matches. The CDR3 is 17 residues long. Germline V gene sequence: CDR1 PRHDT, CDR2 FYEKMQ (reference sequence). In DNA, the CDR3 is TGTGCCAGCAGCTTAGTTCGGGCTAGCGGGGGACACAATGAGCAGTTCTTC. Its protein is CASSLVRASGGHNEQFF.

The CDR3 DNA follows: TGTGCCAGCAGCTTAGCTAGCGGGGGGACGCACGAGCAGTACTTC. This gives the protein CASSLASGGTHEQYF. The chain carries TRBV7-2 and TRBJ2-7; 10 positions match TRBD2. This CDR3 has 15 residues. The germline gives CDR1 SGHTA, CDR2 FQGNSA. V shed 0 bases and J 5 bases; nucleotides not matched to a gene: 4.

The J gene is TRBJ1-2, the V gene TRBV27; TRBD1 might be the D (5 bases). The CDR3 consists of 13 residues. Germline loops: CDR1 MNHEY, CDR2 SMNVEV (reference sequence). Trimming took off 6 bases at V and 5 bases at J, with 13 bases between the two ends. CDR3 residues: CASSSGGVYGYTF. CDR3 coding DNA: TGTGCCAGCAGCTCCGGAGGGGTGTATGGCTACACCTTC.

The genes are TRBV5-1 and TRBJ2-1; 7 nucleotides agree with TRBD2. The CDR3 runs to 18 residues. Germline V gene sequence: CDR1 SGHRS, CDR2 YFSETQ. The ends lost 4 bases at V and 2 bases at J; junction bases unmatched: 15. In nucleotides, the CDR3 is TGCGCCAGCAGCCAACCACCCCCCGGCGGGAGTACCTACAATGAGCAGTTCTTC. It yields the protein CASSQPPPGGSTYNEQFF.

The chain has TRBV29-1 and TRBJ2-3, with 7 bases identical to TRBD2. Germline CDR1 and CDR2: SQVTM and ANQGSEA. The CDR3 length is 14 residues. V lost 6 bases to trimming and J lost 4 bases; unmatched junction nucleotides: 10. This chain's CDR3 is CSVILWGGSDTQYF. The CDR3 region has the DNA TGCAGCGTCATCCTTTGGGGGGGGTCAGATACGCAGTATTTT.